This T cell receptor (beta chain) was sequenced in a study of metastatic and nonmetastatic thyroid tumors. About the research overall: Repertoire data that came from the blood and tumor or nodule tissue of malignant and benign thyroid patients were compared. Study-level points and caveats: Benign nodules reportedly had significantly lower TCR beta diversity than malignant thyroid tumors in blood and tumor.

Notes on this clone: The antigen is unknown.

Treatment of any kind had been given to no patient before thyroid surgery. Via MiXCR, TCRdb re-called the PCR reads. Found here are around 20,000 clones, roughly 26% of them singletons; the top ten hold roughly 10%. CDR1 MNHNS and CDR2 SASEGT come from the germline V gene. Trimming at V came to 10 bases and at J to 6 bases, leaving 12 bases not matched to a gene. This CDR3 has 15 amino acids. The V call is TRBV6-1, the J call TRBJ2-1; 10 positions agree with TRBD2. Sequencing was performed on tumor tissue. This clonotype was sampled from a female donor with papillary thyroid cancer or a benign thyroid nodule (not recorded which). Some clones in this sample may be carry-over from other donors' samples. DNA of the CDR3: TGTGCCAACACCCTAGGAAGCGGGAGGGCCAATGAGCAGTTCTTC. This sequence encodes CANTLGSGRANEQFF.